The following is a TCR beta chain sequence with its context. Antigen specificity is unknown. The data derive from a study of metastatic and nonmetastatic thyroid tumors. Background on the study: A comparison of repertoires was made across blood and tumor or nodule tissue from malignant and benign thyroid patients.

Study-level findings and limits: Significantly greater TCR beta diversity was reportedly found in malignant thyroid tumors than in benign nodules (in blood and tumor).

TCRdb re-clonotyped the PCR reads through MiXCR. The table lists about 56,000 clones, just under 30% of them singletons. No treatment of any kind had been given to any patient before thyroid surgery. V shed 1 base and J shed 9 bases, with 13 bases lying between them. Germline V gene data show CDR1 as SGHAT and CDR2 as FQNNGV. This CDR3 has 14 amino acids. This clonotype was obtained from a female donor with papillary thyroid cancer or a benign thyroid nodule (not recorded which). Some clones in this sample may be carry-over from other donors' samples. The chain combines TRBV11-2 with TRBJ2-1; the D gene is possibly TRBD2 (5 bases). Sequences were obtained from blood. In DNA, the CDR3 is TGTGCCAGCAGCTTAGGATCTAGCTTGGGTGAGCAGTTCTTC. Encoded protein: CASSLGSSLGEQFF.